Listed below are T cell receptor beta chains from one sample, sequenced in a study of cytomegalovirus exposure and HLA in healthy donors. Produced via immunoSEQ multiplex PCR; TCRdb's table is partial and in-frame only. The sample lists about 190,000 clones, around 75% occurring once. Sequencing input: PBMCs. Source of these receptors: a woman younger than 45 in good health and CMV-seropositive. Each CDR3 is given with its conserved first and last residue. Fields, in order: V gene, D gene, J gene, clone size, CDR3 DNA, CDR3 protein. D genes are given only for firm matches. The listing skips clone size in some rows; elsewhere it reads once, few, many or a size class.

v_call: TRBV11-2
d_call: .
j_call: TRBJ1-3
clone_size: .
cdr3_nt: TGTGCCAGCAGCTTAGGAACCCAGGCAAGCTCTGGAAACACCATATATTTT
cdr3_aa: CASSLGTQASSGNTIYF

v_call: TRBV4-2
d_call: .
j_call: TRBJ2-2
clone_size: .
cdr3_nt: TGTGCCAGCAGCCCCAGGGGCACCGGGGAGCTGTTTTTT
cdr3_aa: CASSPRGTGELFF

v_call: TRBV25-1
d_call: .
j_call: TRBJ1-4
clone_size: once
cdr3_nt: TGTGCCAGCAGTGAAGGGGGGGCGCAGAATGAAAAACTGTTTTTT
cdr3_aa: CASSEGGAQNEKLFF

v_call: TRBV28
d_call: .
j_call: TRBJ1-5
clone_size: .
cdr3_nt: TGTGCCAGTTACGGGGGGGCTGGGCAGCCCCAGCATTTT
cdr3_aa: CASYGGAGQPQHF

v_call: TRBV28
d_call: .
j_call: TRBJ2-1
clone_size: .
cdr3_nt: TGTGCCAGCAGTACACCCCACAGCGGTTCCTACAATGAGCAGTTCTTC
cdr3_aa: CASSTPHSGSYNEQFF

v_call: TRBV4-3
d_call: .
j_call: TRBJ1-1
clone_size: few
cdr3_nt: TGCGCCAGCAGCCAAGACTCGGCAGGGAACCCTGAAGCTTTCTTT
cdr3_aa: CASSQDSAGNPEAFF

v_call: TRBV5-6
d_call: .
j_call: TRBJ2-3
clone_size: .
cdr3_nt: TGTGCCAGCAGCTTGCTTAGGGAGTGGATGACAGATACGCAGTATTTT
cdr3_aa: CASSLLREWMTDTQYF

v_call: TRBV10-2
d_call: .
j_call: TRBJ1-5
clone_size: once
cdr3_nt: TGCGCCAGCAGTGAGTCCGGTGAGCCCCAGCATTTT
cdr3_aa: CASSESGEPQHF

v_call: TRBV28
d_call: TRBD2
j_call: TRBJ2-2
clone_size: .
cdr3_nt: TGTGCCAGCAGTTTACCCCCCCTAGCGGGAGAGAACACCGGGGAGCTGTTTTTT
cdr3_aa: CASSLPPLAGENTGELFF

v_call: TRBV18
d_call: .
j_call: TRBJ2-5
clone_size: .
cdr3_nt: TGTGCCAGCTCACCAGGCGAGACCCAGTACTTC
cdr3_aa: CASSPGETQYF

v_call: TRBV10-2
d_call: .
j_call: TRBJ2-1
clone_size: .
cdr3_nt: TGCGCCAGCAGTGAGATCCTAGCATCGAATGAGCAGTTCTTC
cdr3_aa: CASSEILASNEQFF

v_call: TRBV7-2
d_call: .
j_call: TRBJ2-1
clone_size: .
cdr3_nt: TGTGCCAGCAGCGCAGGGGCCGGGTCCGGTGAGCAGTTCTTC
cdr3_aa: CASSAGAGSGEQFF

v_call: TRBV6-1
d_call: .
j_call: TRBJ1-1
clone_size: few
cdr3_nt: TGTGCCAGCAGTGAACGGGGGGGCAACCACGTAATGAACACTGAAGCTTTCTTT
cdr3_aa: CASSERGGNHVMNTEAFF

v_call: TRBV14
d_call: .
j_call: TRBJ1-2
clone_size: .
cdr3_nt: TGTGCCAGCAGCCAAGATTTAACCGCGGGCTACACCTTC
cdr3_aa: CASSQDLTAGYTF

v_call: TRBV7-2
d_call: .
j_call: TRBJ1-4
clone_size: .
cdr3_nt: .
cdr3_aa: CASSTSGQINEKLFF

v_call: TRBV4-2
d_call: TRBD2
j_call: TRBJ2-1
clone_size: .
cdr3_nt: TGTGCCAGCAGCCAAGGAAGTAGCGGGAGGGCCTCCTACAATGAGCAGTTCTTC
cdr3_aa: CASSQGSSGRASYNEQFF

v_call: TRBV12-5
d_call: .
j_call: TRBJ1-1
clone_size: .
cdr3_nt: TGTGCTAGTGGTTTGAGAGGGACTGAAGCTTTCTTT
cdr3_aa: CASGLRGTEAFF

v_call: TRBV5-6
d_call: .
j_call: TRBJ2-7
clone_size: .
cdr3_nt: TGTGCCAGCAGCTGGGACTTGAGCTCCTACGAGCAGTACTTC
cdr3_aa: CASSWDLSSYEQYF

v_call: TRBV19
d_call: .
j_call: TRBJ1-1
clone_size: .
cdr3_nt: TGTGCCAGTGCCTCAGCGGTGAACACTGAAGCTTTCTTT
cdr3_aa: CASASAVNTEAFF

v_call: TRBV5-4
d_call: .
j_call: TRBJ2-1
clone_size: .
cdr3_nt: TGTGCCAGCAGCCCGGTCGAGGACAATGAGCAGTTCTTC
cdr3_aa: CASSPVEDNEQFF

v_call: TRBV12-2
d_call: .
j_call: TRBJ2-2
clone_size: .
cdr3_nt: TGTGCAAGTCGCATGGGAGCGGGAGGGGCCACCGGGGAGCTGTTTTTT
cdr3_aa: CASRMGAGGATGELFF

v_call: TRBV27
d_call: TRBD2
j_call: TRBJ2-1
clone_size: .
cdr3_nt: TGTGCCAGCAGACTAGCGGGAGAATTTGAGCAGTTCTTC
cdr3_aa: CASRLAGEFEQFF

v_call: TRBV19
d_call: .
j_call: TRBJ2-1
clone_size: .
cdr3_nt: TGTGCCAGTAGTATAGCAGGTGGGGCGAGCTCCTACAATGAGCAGTTCTTC
cdr3_aa: CASSIAGGASSYNEQFF

v_call: TRBV6-5
d_call: TRBD2
j_call: TRBJ2-3
clone_size: .
cdr3_nt: TGTGCCAGCAGTTACGCGGGAGAATCAGATACGCAGTATTTT
cdr3_aa: CASSYAGESDTQYF

v_call: TRBV28
d_call: TRBD2
j_call: TRBJ2-5
clone_size: few
cdr3_nt: TGTGCCAGCAGCTGGGGAGGGGAAGGCGTTGAGACCCAGTACTTC
cdr3_aa: CASSWGGEGVETQYF

v_call: TRBV4-3
d_call: TRBD1
j_call: TRBJ2-1
clone_size: few
cdr3_nt: TGCGCCAGCAGCCTCGGACAGGGCAATGAGCAGTTCTTC
cdr3_aa: CASSLGQGNEQFF

v_call: TRBV7-7
d_call: .
j_call: TRBJ2-5
clone_size: .
cdr3_nt: TGTGCCCTTATAAAGGACACTTATCAAGAGACCCAGTACTTC
cdr3_aa: CALIKDTYQETQYF

v_call: TRBV19
d_call: .
j_call: TRBJ1-1
clone_size: .
cdr3_nt: TGTGCCAGTAGGCCGGACATGGGTGAGAAGGGGACTGAAGCTTTCTTT
cdr3_aa: CASRPDMGEKGTEAFF

v_call: TRBV9
d_call: .
j_call: TRBJ1-6
clone_size: few
cdr3_nt: TGTGCCAGCAGCGTAGCCGGGATCAGGTCACCCCTCCACTTT
cdr3_aa: CASSVAGIRSPLHF

v_call: TRBV4-3
d_call: .
j_call: TRBJ1-1
clone_size: .
cdr3_nt: TGCGCCAGCAGCCAACTACCGAAGAACACTGAAGCTTTCTTT
cdr3_aa: CASSQLPKNTEAFF

v_call: TRBV19
d_call: .
j_call: TRBJ2-3
clone_size: .
cdr3_nt: TGTGCCAGTAGTATTACAGGCACAGATACGCAGTATTTT
cdr3_aa: CASSITGTDTQYF

v_call: TRBV7-9
d_call: .
j_call: TRBJ2-7
clone_size: .
cdr3_nt: TGTGCCAGCAGCCGTTCCTACGAGCAGTACTTC
cdr3_aa: CASSRSYEQYF

v_call: TRBV28
d_call: TRBD2
j_call: TRBJ2-3
clone_size: .
cdr3_nt: TGTGCCAGCAGCAAACTAGCGGGAGTATTGGATACGCAGTATTTT
cdr3_aa: CASSKLAGVLDTQYF

v_call: TRBV6-5
d_call: TRBD1
j_call: TRBJ2-3
clone_size: .
cdr3_nt: TGTGCCAGCAGTTACTCGCAGGGGGCGATTCCAGATACGCAGTATTTT
cdr3_aa: CASSYSQGAIPDTQYF

v_call: TRBV10-3
d_call: .
j_call: TRBJ1-2
clone_size: .
cdr3_nt: TGTGCCATCGGGGCCGAAGTCCATGGCTACACCTTC
cdr3_aa: CAIGAEVHGYTF

v_call: TRBV4-2
d_call: TRBD1
j_call: TRBJ1-1
clone_size: .
cdr3_nt: TGTGCCAGCAGCCAGACCGAAGACAGGGTCAGTTTGGCTTTCTTT
cdr3_aa: CASSQTEDRVSLAFF

v_call: TRBV6-5
d_call: .
j_call: TRBJ1-1
clone_size: .
cdr3_nt: TGTGCCAGCAGGGAGGGACCCACTGAAGCTTTCTTT
cdr3_aa: CASREGPTEAFF